One sample yielded the 20 T cell receptor beta chains listed below, sequenced in a study of blood T cell repertoires in COVID-19. The repertoire was sequenced with immunoSEQ multiplex PCR; TCRdb's copy has only in-frame clones and lacks some. The sample lists some 400,000 clones, nearly 90% seen once, with 1.5% to 2% in the top ten. The sequencing input was PBMCs or T cells enriched from blood (not recorded which). The source of these receptors is a woman in her twenties or thirties who had recovered from COVID-19.

The chain recombines TRBV15 with TRBJ2-2; 8 bases line up with TRBD1. V lost 0 bases to trimming and J lost 7 bases; unmatched junction nucleotides: 7. The CDR3 covers 16 residues. Germline V CDR1 and CDR2: LNHNV, YYDKDF (reference sequence). As DNA, the CDR3 is TGTGCCACCAGCAGAGAACGGACAGGGTTTGTCGGGGAGCTGTTTTTT. Translated: CATSRERTGFVGELFF.

V is TRBV13 and J is TRBJ2-1; 7 positions match TRBD2. CDR1 is PRHDT and CDR2 is FYEKMQ in the germline V gene (reference sequence). Trimming at V came to 7 bases and at J to 1 base, leaving 7 bases not matched to a gene. This CDR3 spans 15 amino acids. The CDR3 loop is CASTTKGGSYNEQFF. The CDR3 DNA reads as TGTGCCAGCACCACGAAGGGAGGGTCCTACAATGAGCAGTTCTTC.

This chain links TRBV12-5 with TRBJ1-3, with 7 bases lining up with TRBD1. This CDR3 comprises 16 residues. V dropped 4 bases and J dropped 0; count of bases not matched to a gene: 6. Germline lookup yields CDR1 LGHNT and CDR2 FRNRAP. The CDR3 loop is CASGSGQMSSGNTIYF. The CDR3 bases are TGTGCTAGTGGTTCGGGACAGATGAGCTCTGGAAACACCATATATTTT.

The chain carries TRBV9 and TRBJ1-1, with a tentative D call TRBD1 (6 bases). This CDR3 is built from 14 residues. Germline V gene data show CDR1 as SGDLS and CDR2 as YYNGEE. V lost 0 bases, J lost 1 base, and 7 bases lay in between. The CDR3 sequence is CASSVGGQNTEAFF. CDR3 sequence (DNA): TGTGCCAGCAGCGTAGGGGGACAGAACACTGAAGCTTTCTTT.

V gene TRBV6-5 combines with J gene TRBJ2-7; tentatively, D is TRBD2 (7 bases). Looked up from germline, CDR1 is MNHEY and CDR2 is SVGAGI. The CDR3 has 15 amino acids. V was shortened by 2 bases and J by 0 bases, with 11 bases between the two germline ends. In DNA, the CDR3 is TGTGCCAGCAGTTACCCGCGGGGGCCCTCCTACGAGCAGTACTTC. Translating it yields CASSYPRGPSYEQYF.

The CDR3 DNA reads TGTGCCAGCAGCAATGGACAGGGGGCCTACGAGCAGTACTTC. Amino acids: CASSNGQGAYEQYF. The rearrangement links TRBV27 to TRBJ2-7; 10 bases fit TRBD1. The CDR3 runs 14 residues. Germline CDR1 and CDR2: MNHEY and SMNVEV (reference sequence). Unmatched junction bases numbered 4, after V lost 6 bases and J lost 2 bases.

This clone showed up just once. This chain joins TRBV5-1 and TRBJ2-5, with D tentatively TRBD2 (6 bases). V was pared by 6 bases and J by 5 bases, with 14 bases between. CDR3 length: 13 amino acids. The germline gives CDR1 SGHRS, CDR2 YFSETQ. The CDR3 sequence: CASKLRGSETQYF. CDR3 nucleotide sequence: TGCGCCAGCAAACTCCGGGGGTCCGAGACCCAGTACTTC.

This chain connects TRBV27 to TRBJ2-4, with D perhaps matching TRBD1 (5 bases). CDR3 length: 16 residues. The germline V gene has CDR1 MNHEY and CDR2 SMNVEV (reference sequence). V lost 5 bases to trimming and J lost 0 bases, with 14 bases between them. CDR3 sequence reads: CASSLDTIVAKNIQYF. The CDR3 coding sequence is TGTGCCAGCAGTCTGGACACTATAGTAGCCAAAAACATTCAGTACTTC.

To note about this clone: Distinct nucleotide sequences in the sample also encode this CDR3. The V and J genes are TRBV6-1 and TRBJ1-2; TRBD1 matches at 7 bases. The CDR3 contains 14 residues. After removal of 3 bases from V and 4 bases from J, the junction contained 5 bases not matched to a gene. Germline V lookup: CDR1 MNHNS, CDR2 SASEGT. This CDR3 is CASSEANRGYGYTF. As DNA, the CDR3 is TGTGCCAGCAGTGAGGCCAACAGGGGCTATGGCTACACCTTC.

This sequence joins TRBV3-1 (or the pseudogene TRBV3-2) and TRBJ2-7; 7 bases are shared with TRBD2. Germline assignment: CDR1 LGHDT and CDR2 YNNKEL (reference sequence). The length of the CDR3 is 14 residues. The V gene end was trimmed by 4 bases and the J gene end by 3 bases; junction bases not matched to a gene: 6. The CDR3 nucleotides are TGTGCCAGCAGCCGGGGGGGAACCTTCTACGAGCAGTACTTC. Translating it yields CASSRGGTFYEQYF.

The chain joins TRBV30 to TRBJ1-3; TRBD1 agrees at 10 bases. The length of the CDR3 is 15 residues. The V and J ends lost 3 bases and 2 bases, in that order; junction bases with no gene match: 4. Germline values: CDR1 GTSNPN, CDR2 SVGIG (reference sequence). CDR3 protein: CAWSLDRGPGNTIYF. DNA for the CDR3: TGTGCCTGGAGCCTTGACAGGGGGCCTGGAAACACCATATATTTT. Drawing the rest from reference TRBV30 and TRBJ1-3, the complete variable domain is SQTIHQWPATLVQPVGSPLSLECTVEGTSNPNLYWYRQAAGRGLQLLFYSVGIGQISSEVPQNLSASRPQDRQFILSSKKLLLSDSGFYLCAWSLDRGPGNTIYFGEGSWLTVV.

This sequence joins TRBV11-2 and TRBJ2-5, with a tentative D call TRBD1 (6 bases). The CDR3 contains 16 residues. Germline V gene data show CDR1 as SGHAT and CDR2 as FQNNGV. Trimming left V 5 bases short and J 4 bases short, with 20 bases between. CDR3 DNA sequence: TGTGCCAGCAGCACTACCCTCGGACAGTCAGGAGAGACCCAGTACTTC. As protein: CASSTTLGQSGETQYF.

The rearrangement joins TRBV7-2 to TRBJ2-7; TRBD1 aligns across 8 bases. Germline V CDR1 and CDR2: SGHTA, FQGNSA. After removal of 5 bases from V and 8 bases from J, the junction contained 5 bases not matched to a gene. The CDR3 extends over 12 amino acids. The CDR3, as DNA: TGTGCCAGCAGCCACCAGGGGGCTAAGCAGTACTTC. Its protein product is CASSHQGAKQYF.

The V and J genes are TRBV30 and TRBJ1-1, with TRBD1 as a possible D gene (6 bases). Trimming cost V 0 bases and J 4 bases, with 24 bases left between them. Germline V lookup: CDR1 GTSNPN, CDR2 SVGIG (reference sequence). CDR3 size: 18 residues. The CDR3 bases are TGTGCCTGGAGTGTACTGGGGTGGACAGTCAAACACGCCACTGAAGCTTTCTTT. Its protein is CAWSVLGWTVKHATEAFF.

The chain couples TRBV29-1 to TRBJ1-5; TRBD1 matches at 10 bases. The J segment lost 7 bases and the V segment lost 1 base, leaving 1 base of the junction unmatched. The CDR3 is made up of 13 amino acids. CDR1 is SQVTM and CDR2 is ANQGSEA in the germline V gene. CDR3 region: CSVEGTGGQPQHF. The CDR3 DNA follows: TGCAGCGTTGAAGGGACAGGGGGACAGCCCCAGCATTTT.

The rearrangement uses TRBV30 and TRBJ2-3; D perhaps matches TRBD2 (5 bases). CDR3 size: 14 residues. The V end was cut by 0 bases, the J end by 3 bases, with 10 bases between. Germline CDR1 GTSNPN, CDR2 SVGIG (reference sequence). The CDR3 sequence: CAWSVSDLTDTQYF. The CDR3 bases are TGTGCCTGGAGTGTATCGGACTTAACAGATACGCAGTATTTT.

The chain couples TRBV27 to TRBJ2-3; D remains ambiguous. Between the trimmed V and J ends, which lost 4 bases and 2 bases, there was a span of 10 bases. Germline V gives CDR1 MNHEY, CDR2 SMNVEV (reference sequence). This CDR3 contains 14 residues. CDR3 sequence (DNA): TGTGCCAGCAGTTCCCTCGGGTCCACAGATACGCAGTATTTT. Residues: CASSSLGSTDTQYF.

DNA of the CDR3: TGTGCCAGCAGCTCGAGATCTGGGAGCTCCTACAATGAGCAGTTCTTC. Residues: CASSSRSGSSYNEQFF. This chain joins TRBV9 and TRBJ2-1, with D maybe TRBD2 (5 bases). The germline V gene has CDR1 SGDLS and CDR2 YYNGEE. The CDR3 is made up of 16 amino acids. V was shortened by 4 bases and J by 0 bases, with 14 bases between the two germline ends.

The chain links TRBV10-1 to TRBJ2-7; TRBD2 agrees at 11 bases. The J segment lost 3 bases and the V segment lost 6 bases, leaving 10 bases of the junction unmatched. CDR1 and CDR2 (germline): WNHNN, SYGVQD (reference sequence). The CDR3 is 16 amino acids. CDR3 residues: CASSGTSGNKFYEQYF. CDR3 nucleotides: TGCGCCAGCAGCGGGACTAGCGGTAATAAGTTCTACGAGCAGTACTTC.

The chain has TRBV3-1 (or the pseudogene TRBV3-2) and TRBJ1-2; tentatively, D is TRBD1 (6 bases). Trimming cost V 1 base and J 5 bases, with 11 bases left between them. The CDR3 covers 14 residues. Germline assignment: CDR1 LGHDT and CDR2 YNNKEL (reference sequence). CDR3 sequence reads: CASSQGVQGYGYTF. Written as DNA, the CDR3 is TGTGCCAGCAGCCAAGGGGTTCAGGGGTATGGCTACACCTTC.